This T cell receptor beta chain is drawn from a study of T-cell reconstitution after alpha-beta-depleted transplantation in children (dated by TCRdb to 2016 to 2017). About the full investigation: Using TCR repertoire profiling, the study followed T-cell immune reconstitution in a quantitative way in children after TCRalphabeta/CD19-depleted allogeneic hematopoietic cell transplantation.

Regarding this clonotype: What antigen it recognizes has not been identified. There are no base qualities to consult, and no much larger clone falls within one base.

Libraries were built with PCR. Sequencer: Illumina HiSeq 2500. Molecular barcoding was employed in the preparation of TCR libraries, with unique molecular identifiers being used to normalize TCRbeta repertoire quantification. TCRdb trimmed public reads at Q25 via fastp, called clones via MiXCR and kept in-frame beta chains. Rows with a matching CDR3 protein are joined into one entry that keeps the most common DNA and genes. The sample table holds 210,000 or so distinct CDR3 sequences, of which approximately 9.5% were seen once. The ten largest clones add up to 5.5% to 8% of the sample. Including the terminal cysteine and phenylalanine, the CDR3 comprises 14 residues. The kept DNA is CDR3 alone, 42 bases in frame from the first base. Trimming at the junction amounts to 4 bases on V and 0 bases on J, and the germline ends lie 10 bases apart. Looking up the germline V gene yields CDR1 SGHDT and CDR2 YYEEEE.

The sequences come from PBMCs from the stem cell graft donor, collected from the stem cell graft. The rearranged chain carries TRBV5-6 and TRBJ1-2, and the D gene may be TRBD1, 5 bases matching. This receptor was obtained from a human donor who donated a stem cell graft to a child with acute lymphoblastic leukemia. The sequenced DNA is TGTGCCAGCAGCCTCAGACAGTCTAACTATGGCTACACCTTC. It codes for CASSLRQSNYGYTF.